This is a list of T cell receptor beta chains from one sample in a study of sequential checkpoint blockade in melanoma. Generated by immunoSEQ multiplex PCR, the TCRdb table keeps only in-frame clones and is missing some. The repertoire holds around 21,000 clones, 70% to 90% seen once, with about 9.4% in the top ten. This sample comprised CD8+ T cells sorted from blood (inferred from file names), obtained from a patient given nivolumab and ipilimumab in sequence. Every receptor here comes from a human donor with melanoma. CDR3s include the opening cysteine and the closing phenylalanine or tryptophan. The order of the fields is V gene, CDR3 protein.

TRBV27	CASSSRNEQYF
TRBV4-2	CASSPRTGLAHEQYF
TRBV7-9	CASSLRLRELSEKLFF
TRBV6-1	CASSGTGGTDTQYF
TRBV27	CASTPTVNSNQPQHF
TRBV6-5	CASSEPYYNEQFF
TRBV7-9	CASSLGSQPQHF
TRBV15	CATSRDSGGETYGYTF
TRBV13	CASSLGADNYGYTF
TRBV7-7	CASSLTQGTYNEQFF
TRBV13	CASSPVGGRGGEQYF
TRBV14	CASSQGGQGAGEKLFF
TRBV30	CAWSVSREKSEQYF
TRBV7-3	CASSSGDTSLFVNTEAFF
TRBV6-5	CASSEWDRDHEQYF
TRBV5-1	CASSLEQGVYEQYF
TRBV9	CASSVDTGYYGYTF
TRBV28	CASTAGQVYHNEQFF
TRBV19	CASSIRDRDQPQHF
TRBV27	CASSPGTGVDNEQFF
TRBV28	CASSPGTSGRGENNEQFF
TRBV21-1	CASSGTDDSTGELFF
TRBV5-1	CASSLAGTSVTYEQYF
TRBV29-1	CSVRGGTGELFF
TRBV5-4	CASRGNEGIDTEAFF
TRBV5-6	CASSYIRDRVGETQYF
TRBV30	CAWSLGPGGYTF
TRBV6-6	CASSFDSPGYTF
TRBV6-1	CASTYPSDTF
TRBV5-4	CASSFFQGYSGNTIYF
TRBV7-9	CASSPDRFQETQYF
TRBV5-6	CASSANLNEKLFF
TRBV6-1	CASSELVTSAAYEQYF
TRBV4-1	CASSLTSGRESGELFF
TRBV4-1	CASSQRTRPGEQYF
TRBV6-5	CASSSPGQGSYEQYF
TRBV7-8	CASSLPPSGIYEQYF
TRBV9	CASSSASGRAGETQYF
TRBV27	CASSYRGGLQNYGYTF
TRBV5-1	CASRQGGTDTQYF
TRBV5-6	CASSYGDYRIDSNQPQHF